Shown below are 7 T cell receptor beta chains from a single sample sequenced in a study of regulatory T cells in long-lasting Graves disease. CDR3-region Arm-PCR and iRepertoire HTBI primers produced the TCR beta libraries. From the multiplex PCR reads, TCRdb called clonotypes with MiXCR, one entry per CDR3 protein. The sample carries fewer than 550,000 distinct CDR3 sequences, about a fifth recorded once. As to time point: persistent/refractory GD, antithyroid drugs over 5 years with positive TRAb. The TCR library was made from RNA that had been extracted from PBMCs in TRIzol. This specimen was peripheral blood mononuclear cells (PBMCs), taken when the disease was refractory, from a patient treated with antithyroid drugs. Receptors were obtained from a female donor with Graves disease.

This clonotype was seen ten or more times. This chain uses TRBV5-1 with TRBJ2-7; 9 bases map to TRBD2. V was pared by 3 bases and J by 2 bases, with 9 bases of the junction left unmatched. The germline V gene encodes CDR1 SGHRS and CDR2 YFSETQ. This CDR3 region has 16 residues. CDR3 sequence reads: CASSWTLAGIPYEQYF. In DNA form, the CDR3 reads TGCGCCAGCAGCTGGACCCTAGCGGGGATCCCCTACGAGCAGTACTTC.

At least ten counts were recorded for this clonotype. This chain's CDR3 is CATSRDGDGNQPQHF. The CDR3 region has the DNA TGTGCCACCAGCAGAGATGGGGATGGAAATCAGCCCCAGCATTTT. This chain joins TRBV15 and TRBJ1-5; D gene unclear. The germline CDR1 and CDR2 sequences are LNHNV and YYDKDF (reference sequence). Trimming took 0 bases from V and 4 from J, leaving 10 bases between them. This CDR3 region has 15 residues.

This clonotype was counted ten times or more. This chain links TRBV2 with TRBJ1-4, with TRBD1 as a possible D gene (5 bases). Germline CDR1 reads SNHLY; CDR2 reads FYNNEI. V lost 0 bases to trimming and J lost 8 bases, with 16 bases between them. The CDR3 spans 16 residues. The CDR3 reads CASSEAGAEGVEKLFF. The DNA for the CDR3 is TGTGCCAGCAGTGAAGCCGGGGCTGAGGGTGTGGAAAAACTGTTTTTT.

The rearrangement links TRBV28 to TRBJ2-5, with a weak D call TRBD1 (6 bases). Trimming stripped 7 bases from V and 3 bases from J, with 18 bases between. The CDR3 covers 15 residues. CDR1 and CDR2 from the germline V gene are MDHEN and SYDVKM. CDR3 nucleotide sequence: TGTGCCAGCACCTTGGGGGACACGTGGGAAGAGACCCAGTACTTC. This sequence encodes CASTLGDTWEETQYF.

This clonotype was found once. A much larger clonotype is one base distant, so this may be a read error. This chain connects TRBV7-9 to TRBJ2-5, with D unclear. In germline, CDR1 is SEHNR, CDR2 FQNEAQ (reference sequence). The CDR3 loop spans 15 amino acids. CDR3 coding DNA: TGTACCAGCAGCTTAGGGTGGGCAACCCAAGAGACCCAGTACTTC. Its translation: CTSSLGWATQETQYF.

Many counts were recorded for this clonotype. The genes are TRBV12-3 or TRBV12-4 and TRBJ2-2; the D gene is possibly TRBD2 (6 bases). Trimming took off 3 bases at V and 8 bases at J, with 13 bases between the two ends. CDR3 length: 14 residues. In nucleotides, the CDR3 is TGTGCCAGCAGTTTTAAGGCGGGGTTAGGGGAGCTGTTTTTT. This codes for CASSFKAGLGELFF.

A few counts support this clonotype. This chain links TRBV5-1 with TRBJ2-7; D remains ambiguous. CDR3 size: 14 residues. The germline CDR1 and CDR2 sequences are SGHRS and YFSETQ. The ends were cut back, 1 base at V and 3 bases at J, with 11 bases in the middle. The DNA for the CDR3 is TGCGCCAGCAGCTTGATCGGCCAGGACTACGAGCAGTACTTC. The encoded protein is CASSLIGQDYEQYF.